The TCR beta chain described here comes from a study of blood T cell repertoires in COVID-19. Study as a whole: Acute and convalescent COVID-19 samples came from the United States, Italy and Spain. PBMCs, B-cell-depleted T cells, or T cells were the source of the cDNA or gDNA that made up the material.

In the source study's methods: For nucleated cells, counts were estimated from reference gene primer amplification. This table comes from immunoSEQ multiplex PCR, and its TCRdb copy is limited to in-frame clones, with some not included. From that table come the V and J calls and clone size; the DNA was used to work out D and trimming. This table has more than 95,000 clones, almost 80% appearing once. The V and J ends lost 2 bases and 4 bases respectively, with 11 bases between them. CDR1 and CDR2 (germline): SGHTA, FQGNSA. The CDR3 consists of 14 residues. The sample was peripheral blood. The origin of this receptor is a human donor in a cohort sampled during active COVID-19. This chain uses TRBV7-2 with TRBJ1-1; D ambiguous. CDR3: CASSLIGFGTEAFF. The DNA of the CDR3 is TGTGCCAGCAGCTTAATCGGGTTCGGCACTGAAGCTTTCTTT.